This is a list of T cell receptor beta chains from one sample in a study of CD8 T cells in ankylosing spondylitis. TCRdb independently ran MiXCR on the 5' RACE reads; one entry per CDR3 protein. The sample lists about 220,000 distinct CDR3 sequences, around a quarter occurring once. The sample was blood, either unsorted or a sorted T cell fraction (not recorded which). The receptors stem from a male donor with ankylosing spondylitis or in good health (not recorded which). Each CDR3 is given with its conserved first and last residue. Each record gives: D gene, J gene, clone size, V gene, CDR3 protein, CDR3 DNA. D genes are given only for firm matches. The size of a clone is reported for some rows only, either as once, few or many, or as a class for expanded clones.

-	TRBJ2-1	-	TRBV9	CASSVDVRGEQFF	TGTGCCAGCAGCGTAGACGTCCGGGGTGAGCAGTTCTTC
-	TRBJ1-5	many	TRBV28	CASSFPSAGARWPQHF	TGTGCCAGCAGTTTTCCCTCCGCAGGGGCCCGTTGGCCCCAGCATTTT
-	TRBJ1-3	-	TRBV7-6	CASSRTPPRLGNTIYF	TGTGCCAGCAGCCGCACCCCCCCTCGACTCGGAAACACCATATATTTT
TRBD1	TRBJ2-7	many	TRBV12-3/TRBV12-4	CASSTGTGAYEQYF	TGTGCCAGCAGCACCGGGACAGGAGCCTACGAGCAGTACTTC
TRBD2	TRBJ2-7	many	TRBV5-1	CASRLAGAYEQYF	TGCGCCAGCAGATTAGCGGGAGCCTACGAGCAGTACTTC
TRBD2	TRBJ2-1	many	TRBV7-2	CASSFSTSGRSGQFF	TGTGCCAGCAGCTTTAGTACTAGCGGGAGATCGGGGCAATTCTTC
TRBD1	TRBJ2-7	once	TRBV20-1	CSARVKGAGEQYF	TGCAGTGCTAGAGTTAAGGGGGCAGGGGAGCAGTACTTC
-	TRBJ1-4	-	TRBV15	CATSRGPATNGKLFF	TGTGCCACCAGCAGAGGGCCCGCAACTAATGGAAAACTGTTTTTT
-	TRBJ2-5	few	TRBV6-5	CASSYSPPSSVRETQYF	TGTGCCAGCAGTTACTCCCCTCCGTCGTCAGTCAGAGAGACCCAGTACTTC
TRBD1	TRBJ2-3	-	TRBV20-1	CSASLRQGFTDTQYF	TGCAGTGCTAGCTTAAGACAGGGGTTTACAGATACGCAGTATTTT
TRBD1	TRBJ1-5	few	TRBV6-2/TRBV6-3	CASSPLRDREQPQHF	TGTGCCAGCAGTCCCCTCCGGGACAGGGAACAGCCCCAGCATTTT
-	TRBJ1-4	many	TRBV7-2	CASSLGGTSEKLFF	TGTGCCAGCAGCCTCGGAGGGACGAGTGAAAAACTGTTTTTT
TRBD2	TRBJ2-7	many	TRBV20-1	CSARAQRERTYEQYF	TGCAGTGCTAGAGCCCAGCGGGAGAGAACCTACGAGCAGTACTTC
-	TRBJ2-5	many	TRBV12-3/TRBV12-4	CASSRLGLQETQYF	TGTGCCAGCAGTCGTTTGGGACTGCAAGAGACCCAGTACTTC
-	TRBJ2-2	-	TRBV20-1	CSASPYTGELFF	TGCAGTGCTAGTCCTTACACCGGGGAGCTGTTTTTT
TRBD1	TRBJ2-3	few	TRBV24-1	CATSDFGQADTQYF	TGTGCCACCAGTGATTTTGGACAGGCGGATACGCAGTATTTT
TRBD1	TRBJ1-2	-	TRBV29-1	CSVEDRFYGYPF	TGCAGCGTTGAGGACAGGTTCTATGGCTACCCCTTC
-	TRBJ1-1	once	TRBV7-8	CASRPVLLNTEAFF	TGTGCCAGCAGGCCGGTACTACTGAACACTGAAGCTTTCTTT
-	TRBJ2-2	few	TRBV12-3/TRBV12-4	CASSLLGRQNSYTGELFF	TGTGCCAGCAGTTTGTTGGGGCGGCAAAACTCCTACACCGGGGAGCTGTTTTTT
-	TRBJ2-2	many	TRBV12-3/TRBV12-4	CASSFLPGVAGHLEELFF	TGTGCCAGCAGTTTCCTACCGGGTGTGGCAGGACACCTCGAGGAGCTGTTTTTT
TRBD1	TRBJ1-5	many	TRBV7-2	CASSIGTGAMGNQPQHF	TGTGCCAGCAGCATCGGGACAGGGGCTATGGGCAATCAGCCCCAGCATTTT
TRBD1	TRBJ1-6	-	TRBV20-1	CSATGDRGNSPLHF	TGCAGTGCTACGGGTGACAGGGGTAATTCACCCCTCCACTTT
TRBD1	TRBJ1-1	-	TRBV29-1	CSVAQGAQGTKAFF	TGCAGCGTCGCCCAGGGGGCGCAGGGTACTAAAGCTTTCTTT
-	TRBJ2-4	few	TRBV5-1	CASSWAIAKLAKNIQYF	TGCGCCAGCAGCTGGGCGATAGCGAAGCTAGCCAAAAACATTCAGTACTTC
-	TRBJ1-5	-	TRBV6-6	CGARDSNQPQHF	TGTGGGGCTCGGGATAGCAATCAGCCCCAGCATTTT
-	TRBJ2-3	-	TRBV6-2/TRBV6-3	CASSSGGTTSTDTQYF	TGTGCCAGCAGTTCCGGGGGGACAACTAGCACAGATACGCAGTATTTT
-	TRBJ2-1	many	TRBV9	CASSVETLGEQFF	TGTGCCAGCAGCGTAGAGACTCTTGGTGAGCAGTTCTTC
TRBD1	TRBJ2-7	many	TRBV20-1	CSASLGTGSLEQYF	TGCAGTGCTAGCCTAGGGACAGGGTCCCTCGAGCAGTACTTC
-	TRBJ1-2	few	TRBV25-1	CASSEAYGYTF	TGTGCCAGCAGTGAGGCGTATGGCTACACCTTC
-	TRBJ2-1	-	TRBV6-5	CASSYGRGDSSYNEQFF	TGTGCCAGCAGTTACGGGAGGGGGGACAGCTCCTACAATGAGCAGTTCTTC
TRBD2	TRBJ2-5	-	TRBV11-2	CASSSPGTSGNQETQYF	TGTGCCAGCAGCTCACCAGGGACTAGCGGAAACCAAGAGACCCAGTACTTC
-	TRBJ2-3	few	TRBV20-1	CSARNPYDYSSGSTDTQYF	TGCAGTGCTAGGAATCCCTATGACTATTCAAGCGGGAGCACAGATACGCAGTATTTT
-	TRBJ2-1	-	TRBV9	CASSVITYNEQFF	TGTGCCAGCAGCGTGATTACGTACAATGAGCAGTTCTTC
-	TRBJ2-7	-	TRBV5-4	CASSLRTDNEQYF	TGTGCCAGCAGCCTACGGACAGATAACGAGCAGTACTTC
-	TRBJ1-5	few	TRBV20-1	CSAENGEGNQPQHF	TGCAGTGCCGAGAACGGTGAGGGCAATCAGCCCCAGCATTTT
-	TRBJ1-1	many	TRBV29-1	CSVALGYTEAFF	TGCAGCGTTGCCCTTGGGTACACTGAAGCTTTCTTT
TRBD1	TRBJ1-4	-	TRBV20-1	CSARTGTDRGYIEKLFF	TGCAGTGCTCGGACAGGGACGGACAGGGGGTATATCGAAAAACTGTTTTTT
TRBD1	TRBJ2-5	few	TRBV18	CASSPGTGDKTQYF	TGTGCCAGCTCACCAGGGACAGGGGATAAGACCCAGTACTTC
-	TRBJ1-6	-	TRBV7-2	CASSLVNDFSSSPLHF	TGTGCCAGCAGCTTAGTTAACGATTTTAGTAGTTCACCCCTCCACTTT
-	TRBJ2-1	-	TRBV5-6	CASSPFGGRNEQFF	TGTGCCAGCAGCCCCTTCGGCGGGCGCAATGAGCAGTTCTTC
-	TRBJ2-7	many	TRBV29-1	CSVAFGSPGYEQYF	TGCAGCGTTGCTTTCGGGAGCCCAGGCTACGAGCAGTACTTC
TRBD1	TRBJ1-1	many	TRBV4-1	CASSPGTGGVYTEAFF	TGCGCCAGCAGCCCGGGGACAGGGGGCGTGTACACTGAAGCTTTCTTT
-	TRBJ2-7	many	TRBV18	CASSPVVGEQYF	TGTGCCAGCTCACCGGTGGTGGGCGAGCAGTACTTC
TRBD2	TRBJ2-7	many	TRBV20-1	CSASGRVYEQYF	TGCAGTGCTAGCGGGAGGGTTTACGAGCAGTACTTC
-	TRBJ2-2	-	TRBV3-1	CASSPSGSSTGELFF	TGTGCCAGCAGCCCCTCGGGATCCTCCACCGGGGAGCTGTTTTTT
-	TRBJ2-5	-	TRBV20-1	CSARSGAGETQYF	TGCAGTGCTAGGTCGGGGGCGGGAGAGACCCAGTACTTC
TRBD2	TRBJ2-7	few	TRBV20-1	CSASIPSGSRGRFEQYF	TGCAGTGCTAGTATTCCTAGCGGGAGTCGCGGGAGATTCGAGCAGTACTTC
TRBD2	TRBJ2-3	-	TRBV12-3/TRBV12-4	CTISYGLAGGPHTDTQYF	TGTACCATCAGTTATGGACTAGCGGGAGGGCCACACACAGATACGCAGTATTTT
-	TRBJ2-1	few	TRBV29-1	CSVEDGGPSSYNEQFF	TGCAGCGTTGAAGATGGAGGGCCTAGCTCCTACAATGAGCAGTTCTTC
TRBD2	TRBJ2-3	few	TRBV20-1	CSARPGTSGIADTQYF	TGCAGTGCTAGACCCGGGACTAGCGGGATAGCAGATACGCAGTATTTT
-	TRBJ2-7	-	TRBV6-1	CASLLRASSYEQYF	TGTGCCAGTCTGTTGCGGGCTAGCTCCTACGAGCAGTACTTC
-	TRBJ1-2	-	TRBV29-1	CSVESYSNYGYTF	TGCAGCGTTGAGAGCTACAGTAACTATGGCTACACCTTC
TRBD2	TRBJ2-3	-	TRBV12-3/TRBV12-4	CASSLSPDYAIIAGGSDTQYF	TGTGCCAGCAGTTTATCGCCCGATTATGCAATAATAGCGGGAGGGTCAGATACGCAGTATTTT
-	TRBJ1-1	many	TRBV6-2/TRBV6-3	CASSPFTEAFF	TGTGCCAGCAGCCCATTCACTGAAGCTTTCTTT
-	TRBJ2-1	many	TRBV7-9	CASSLGYSGSGDEQFF	TGTGCCAGCAGCTTAGGGTATTCCGGGAGTGGGGATGAGCAGTTCTTC
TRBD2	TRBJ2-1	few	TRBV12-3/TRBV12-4	CASSSRRLAGEGRNEQFF	TGTGCCAGCAGTTCCAGACGGTTGGCGGGAGAAGGTCGGAATGAGCAGTTCTTC
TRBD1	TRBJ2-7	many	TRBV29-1	CSVGRDRDEQYF	TGCAGCGTGGGGCGGGACAGGGACGAGCAGTACTTC
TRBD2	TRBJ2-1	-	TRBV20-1	CSATRLAGEQFF	TGCAGTGCCACCAGACTAGCGGGTGAGCAGTTCTTC